These 28 T cell receptor beta chains share one sample of origin, sequenced in a study of Ad26.COV2.S vaccination and SARS-CoV-2 variants. TCRdb keeps only in-frame clones here, not all; method: immunoSEQ multiplex PCR. Of about 400,000 clones in the sample, under 90% are singletons; the top ten hold about 7.1%. Treatment reported: around 19 received Ad26.COV2.S at low or high dose, single or two shots; 5 received placebo; per-sample allocation not given. Sampling was performed 63 days after the first vaccine or placebo injection. Source: peripheral blood, taken in a trial of Ad26.COV2.S vaccine versus placebo. The receptor set was obtained from a person between 18 and 59 years old who received the Ad26.COV2.S COVID-19 vaccine or a placebo.

This chain links TRBV29-1 with TRBJ2-5, with 7 bases identical to TRBD2. Germline V gives CDR1 SQVTM, CDR2 ANQGSEA. CDR3 length: 14 residues. V dropped 4 bases and J dropped 1; count of bases not matched to a gene: 6. In nucleotides, the CDR3 is TGCAGCGTTGTACTAGCGCGATCCCAAGAGACCCAGTACTTC. Residues: CSVVLARSQETQYF.

The chain joins TRBV11-3 to TRBJ1-4; TRBD1 might be the D (5 bases). The length of the CDR3 is 14 residues. CDR1 and CDR2 from the germline V gene are SGHNT and YENEEA. V lost 6 bases and J lost 8, with 16 bases in between. The CDR3 DNA follows: TGTGCCAGCAGTCAGGCCCAGGGAGACGAAAAACTGTTTTTT. Protein sequence: CASSQAQGDEKLFF.

This clone was observed a handful of times. The V call is TRBV4-1, the J call TRBJ2-7, with 9 bases matching TRBD2. V was pared by 5 bases and J by 1 base, with 6 bases of the junction left unmatched. The germline V gene has CDR1 MGHRA and CDR2 YSYEKL. The CDR3 is 15 residues long. CDR3 sequence (DNA): TGCGCCAGCAGCGACAGCGGGAGGCTTTCCTACGAGCAGTACTTC. Translation gives CASSDSGRLSYEQYF.

This clone was observed a few times. CDR3 nucleotides: TGTGCCAGCAGTTCCCACAAGGGCGGCGGCTACACCTTC. Protein sequence: CASSSHKGGGYTF. The chain recombines TRBV6-5 with TRBJ1-2; D unclear. From germline, CDR1 is MNHEY and CDR2 SVGAGI. V lost 4 bases and J 8 bases, leaving 14 bases between the germline ends. The CDR3 runs 13 residues.

V is TRBV9 and J is TRBJ1-1; possible D gene TRBD1, 5 bases. The V and J ends lost 4 bases and 4 bases respectively, with 20 bases between them. The CDR3 consists of 16 residues. Germline V gives CDR1 SGDLS, CDR2 YYNGEE. CDR3 residues: CASSPSVRGSSTEAFF. In DNA form, the CDR3 reads TGTGCCAGCAGCCCCAGTGTTCGGGGGTCGTCCACTGAAGCTTTCTTT.

The chain uses TRBV5-1 and TRBJ2-3; no clear D. V lost 1 base, J lost 4 bases, and 13 bases lay in between. CDR1 is SGHRS, CDR2 YFSETQ, per germline. CDR3 size: 15 residues. CDR3 loop: CASSLPIGFSDTQYF. The CDR3, as DNA: TGCGCCAGCAGCTTGCCTATAGGGTTTTCAGATACGCAGTATTTT.

CDR3 nucleotide sequence: TGTGCCAGCAGTTTTCCTTACACGAACACTGAAGCTTTCTTT. The encoded protein is CASSFPYTNTEAFF. The chain couples TRBV6-2 or TRBV6-3 to TRBJ1-1; D remains unclear. Trimming cost V 4 bases and J 1 base, with 10 bases left between them. This CDR3 has 14 residues. CDR1 and CDR2 (germline): MNHEY, SVGEGT.

The chain links TRBV6-4 to TRBJ2-6; maybe TRBD2 (5 bases). With 2 bases removed from V and 0 bases from J, the gap between germline ends came to 20 bases. The germline gives CDR1 MRHNA, CDR2 SNTAGT. The CDR3 is 20 amino acids. The CDR3 is CASSDEGIGSFYSGANVLTF. CDR3 DNA: TGTGCCAGCAGTGACGAGGGAATCGGGTCATTTTACTCTGGGGCCAACGTCCTGACTTTC.

The chain is built from TRBV29-1 and TRBJ2-2; no firm D call. This CDR3 is 15 amino acids long. V lost 4 bases and J 5 bases, leaving 17 bases between the germline ends. Germline CDR1 and CDR2: SQVTM and ANQGSEA. CDR3 amino acids: CSVGTASVGTGELFF. In DNA form, the CDR3 reads TGCAGCGTTGGGACCGCGTCAGTTGGGACCGGGGAGCTGTTTTTT.

This clone was counted once. The chain recombines TRBV5-4 with TRBJ2-1, with 7 bases lining up with TRBD2. The CDR3 has 17 amino acids. Per the germline V gene, CDR1 is SGHNT and CDR2 is YYREEE (reference sequence). V lost 0 bases and J lost 1; bases outside the gene matches: 7. CDR3 region: CASSLVRLADSYNEQFF. CDR3 DNA sequence: TGTGCCAGCAGCTTGGTTAGGCTAGCGGATTCCTACAATGAGCAGTTCTTC. Filled out from reference TRBV5-4 and TRBJ2-1, the complete variable domain reads ETGVTQSPTHLIKTRGQQVTLRCSSQSGHNTVSWYQQALGQGPQFIFQYYREEENGRGNFPPRFSGLQFPNYSSELNVNALELDDSALYLCASSLVRLADSYNEQFFGPGTRLTVL.

This clone was picked up a small number of times. This chain uses TRBV19 with TRBJ2-1; D is perhaps TRBD2 (5 bases). With 6 bases removed from V and 5 bases from J, the gap between germline ends came to 17 bases. The CDR3 sequence is 15 residues long. In germline, CDR1 is LNHDA, CDR2 SQIVND (reference sequence). CDR3 coding DNA: TGTGCCAGTAGGATTTTCGGAACTAGTAACAATGAGCAGTTCTTC. Translation gives CASRIFGTSNNEQFF.

This clone was counted a single time. The chain is built from TRBV12-3 or TRBV12-4 and TRBJ1-2, with TRBD1 as a possible D gene (5 bases). The CDR3 runs to 13 residues. The V end was cut by 3 bases, the J end by 4 bases, with 9 bases between. CDR3 nucleotides: TGTGCCAGCAGTTTTGGACAAATCTATGGCTACACCTTC. This encodes CASSFGQIYGYTF.

V is TRBV6-6 and J is TRBJ1-2; D possibly corresponds to TRBD1 (6 bases). The CDR3 covers 13 residues. Germline V gene data show CDR1 as MNHNY and CDR2 as SVGAGI (reference sequence). V lost 9 bases and J lost 4, with 15 bases in between. Here the CDR3 reads CASRKQGLYGYTF. The DNA of the CDR3 is TGTGCCAGTCGAAAACAGGGACTCTATGGCTACACCTTC.

This rearrangement joins TRBV24-1 to TRBJ1-1; 7 nucleotides agree with TRBD1. Germline V gene lookup returns CDR1 KGHDR and CDR2 SFDVKD. This CDR3 is 13 amino acids long. The V and J ends lost 2 bases and 11 bases, in that order; junction bases with no gene match: 7. Here the CDR3 reads CATSDSRQGRAFF. The CDR3 DNA is TGTGCCACCAGTGATTCAAGACAGGGCAGGGCTTTCTTT.

This rearrangement joins TRBV15 to TRBJ2-2; no reliable D call. The CDR3 is 14 amino acids. The V and J ends lost 5 bases and 1 base respectively, with 8 bases between them. Germline V gene data show CDR1 as LNHNV and CDR2 as YYDKDF (reference sequence). The CDR3 spells CATSLSLNTGELFF. For the CDR3, the DNA is TGTGCCACCAGCCTTAGCTTGAACACCGGGGAGCTGTTTTTT.

This chain connects TRBV21-1 to TRBJ1-4. TRBV21-1 is given as a pseudogene. This CDR3 is built from 18 residues. CDR3: CASSKIGKRRPANEKLFF. CDR3 sequence (DNA): TGTGCCAGCAGCAAAATCGGAAAAAGGAGGCCGGCTAATGAAAAACTGTTTTTT.

This chain uses TRBV10-2 with TRBJ1-1; D gene uncertain. Trimming pared 2 bases from V and 7 bases from J, leaving 14 bases between. Germline CDR1 reads WSHSY; CDR2 reads SAAADI. The CDR3 extends over 14 amino acids. The CDR3 DNA follows: TGCGCCAGCAGTGAGGCCCCCTCCGGGAATGAAGCTTTCTTT. Its translation is CASSEAPSGNEAFF.

The chain combines TRBV10-3 with TRBJ2-1; possible D gene TRBD1, 6 bases. Trimming stripped 4 bases from V and 5 bases from J, with 12 bases between. This CDR3 spans 14 amino acids. Germline lookup yields CDR1 ENHRY and CDR2 SYGVKD. For the CDR3, the DNA is TGTGCCATCAGTGGCGACAGGACAAACAATGAGCAGTTCTTC. Residues: CAISGDRTNNEQFF.

J is TRBJ2-7 and V is TRBV7-9, with a tentative D call TRBD2 (6 bases). Trimming stripped 4 bases from V and 3 bases from J, with 10 bases between. Germline CDR1 reads SEHNR; CDR2 reads FQNEAQ (reference sequence). The CDR3 totals 13 residues. CDR3 region: CASSSPGVYEQYF. The CDR3 DNA is TGTGCCAGCAGCTCCCCGGGGGTCTACGAGCAGTACTTC. The entire variable domain, with the rest obtained from reference TRBV7-9 and TRBJ2-7, is as follows: DTGVSQNPRHKITKRGQNVTFRCDPISEHNRLYWYRQTLGQGPEFLTYFQNEAQLEKSRLLSDRFSAERPKGSFSTLEIQRTEQGDSAMYLCASSSPGVYEQYFGPGTRLTVT.

This clone has just one count. V gene TRBV29-1 combines with J gene TRBJ2-5, with D hard to call. The CDR3 extends over 12 amino acids. Germline lookup yields CDR1 SQVTM and CDR2 ANQGSEA. V dropped 4 bases and J dropped 2 bases, with 8 bases sitting between them. Here the CDR3 DNA reads TGCAGCGTTGGTAGGGTTCAAGAGACCCAGTACTTC. As protein: CSVGRVQETQYF.

The V call is TRBV2, the J call TRBJ2-1; maybe TRBD1 (5 bases). The ends were cut back, 6 bases at V and 8 bases at J, with 8 bases in the middle. This CDR3 region has 11 residues. Germline values: CDR1 SNHLY, CDR2 FYNNEI. The CDR3 loop reads CASRWGDEQFF. The CDR3 DNA reads as TGTGCCAGCAGGTGGGGCGATGAGCAGTTCTTC.

The chain employs TRBV7-2 and TRBJ1-3; D remains ambiguous. The CDR3 spans 15 residues. V was clipped by 5 bases and J by 2 bases, with 13 bases between them. Per the germline V gene, CDR1 is SGHTA and CDR2 is FQGNSA. The CDR3 DNA reads as TGTGCCAGCAGCCCCTCGTCGGAGACTGGAAACACCATATATTTT. Translated, it gives CASSPSSETGNTIYF.

The rearrangement uses TRBV6-5 and TRBJ1-5; 8 bases line up with TRBD1. CDR1 and CDR2 from the germline V gene are MNHEY and SVGAGI. After removal of 6 bases from V and 5 bases from J, the junction contained 3 bases not matched to a gene. The CDR3 is 13 residues long. The CDR3 sequence: CASRGQEHQPQHF. CDR3 DNA sequence: TGTGCCAGCAGGGGACAGGAACATCAGCCCCAGCATTTT.

This rearrangement joins TRBV13 to TRBJ2-1, with D maybe TRBD1 (5 bases). CDR1 PRHDT and CDR2 FYEKMQ come from the germline V gene (reference sequence). This CDR3 has 14 residues. Trimming shortened V by 6 bases and J by 8 bases, and 17 bases separated the two germline ends. The CDR3 protein is CASRPGSTGDEQFF. Written as DNA, the CDR3 is TGTGCCAGCAGGCCCGGCTCCACAGGCGATGAGCAGTTCTTC.

This clone was detected a few times. The chain couples TRBV7-9 to TRBJ1-3; D remains unclear. In germline, CDR1 is SEHNR, CDR2 FQNEAQ (reference sequence). CDR3 length: 16 residues. Trimming left V 4 bases short and J 5 bases short, with 18 bases between. The DNA of the CDR3 is TGTGCCAGCAGCTCCCCACGAGGGCTCCAGCGAAACACCATATATTTT. Amino acid sequence: CASSSPRGLQRNTIYF.

This clone was seen a handful of times. V usage is TRBV5-1 and J usage is TRBJ2-2; D might be TRBD2 (6 bases). Per germline, CDR1 SGHRS and CDR2 YFSETQ. The CDR3 is made up of 16 amino acids. Trimming left V 4 bases short and J 1 base short, with 14 bases between. The CDR3 sequence is CASSLGGFRNTGELFF. The DNA for the CDR3 is TGCGCCAGCAGCCTCGGGGGTTTTCGGAACACCGGGGAGCTGTTTTTT.

The rearrangement joins TRBV12-5 to TRBJ1-1; 10 bases are shared with TRBD1. This CDR3 has 17 residues. Germline V gives CDR1 LGHNT, CDR2 FRNRAP. Unmatched junction bases numbered 10, after V lost 6 bases and J lost 0 bases. CDR3 region: CASGPGQGRGLNTEAFF. The CDR3 nucleotides are TGTGCTAGTGGCCCGGGACAGGGGAGGGGGTTGAACACTGAAGCTTTCTTT.

The gene calls are TRBV30 and TRBJ2-2; 7 bases fit TRBD1. This CDR3 has 15 residues. With V trimmed by 3 bases and J by 5 bases, 9 bases remained unmatched. Germline CDR1 GTSNPN, CDR2 SVGIG (reference sequence). The CDR3 loop reads CAWRVDRLLTGELFF. The CDR3, as DNA: TGTGCCTGGAGAGTGGACAGGCTACTGACCGGGGAGCTGTTTTTT.